This T cell receptor (beta chain) emerged from a study of CD4 T cells in relation to SARS-CoV-2 and coronaviruses. The CDR3 runs to 15 residues. The V end lost 4 bases, the J end lost 7 bases, and 15 bases lay between the germline ends. Germline CDR1 and CDR2: SGDLS and YYNGEE. Sequencing was performed with immunoSEQ multiplex PCR; in TCRdb, only in-frame clones are kept and a portion is missing. Counted here are about 23,000 clones, approximately 80% occurring once; the ten biggest clones make up roughly 13%. Unexposed donor CD4+ T cells date from about 2011-2018, before the COVID-19 pandemic. After ten to eleven days of culture, CD4+ T cells were isolated. Worth noting for this clone: Its antigen is currently unknown.

This chain joins TRBV9 and TRBJ1-6; a weak D match, TRBD1 (5 bases). This clonotype was sampled from a human donor in good health. Sequences were obtained from CD4+ T cells from PBMCs, cultured in vitro. The DNA of the CDR3 is TGTGCCAGCAGCCCGAGTGGGGCCCTCAATTCACCCCTCCACTTT. It codes for CASSPSGALNSPLHF. Together with reference TRBV9 and TRBJ1-6, the CDR3 gives the full variable domain: DSGVTQTPKHLITATGQRVTLRCSPRSGDLSVYWYQQSLDQGLQFLIQYYNGEERAKGNILERFSAQQFPDLHSELNLSSLELGDSALYFCASSPSGALNSPLHFGNGTRLTVT.